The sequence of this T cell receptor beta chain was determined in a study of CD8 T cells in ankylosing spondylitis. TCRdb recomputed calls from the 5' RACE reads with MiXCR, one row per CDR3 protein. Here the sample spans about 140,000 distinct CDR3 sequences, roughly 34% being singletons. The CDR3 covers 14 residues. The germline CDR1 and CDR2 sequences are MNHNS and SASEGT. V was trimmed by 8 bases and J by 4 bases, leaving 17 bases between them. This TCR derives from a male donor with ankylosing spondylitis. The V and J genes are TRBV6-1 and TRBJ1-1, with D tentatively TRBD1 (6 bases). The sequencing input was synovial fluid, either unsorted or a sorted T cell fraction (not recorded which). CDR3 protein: CASCKGVGGTEAFF. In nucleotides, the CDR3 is TGTGCCAGCTGTAAGGGGGTCGGTGGCACTGAAGCTTTCTTT.